The 25 T cell receptor beta chains below come from one sample, sequenced in a study of graft-versus-host responses after intestinal transplantation. Assay: immunoSEQ multiplex PCR; the TCRdb copy retains only in-frame clones and omits some. The repertoire includes about 110,000 clones, just over 90% of them detected once, and roughly 0.5% sits in the top ten. No antigen has been assigned to these receptors. Source: unstimulated CD8+ T cells sorted from spleen or lymph node cells, taken before intestinal transplant. These receptors came from a human donor who received an intestinal transplant.

The rearrangement links TRBV27 to TRBJ2-3; 10 nucleotides match TRBD2. V lost 7 bases to trimming and J lost 4 bases; unmatched junction nucleotides: 8. CDR3 size: 15 residues. Germline CDR1 is MNHEY and CDR2 is SMNVEV (reference sequence). The CDR3 nucleotides read TGTGCCAGCAAGTCAGCAGCGGGAGGGCCAGATACGCAGTATTTT. It yields the protein CASKSAAGGPDTQYF.

Only a few counts were recorded for this clone. The chain joins TRBV14 to TRBJ1-2, with 8 bases lining up with TRBD1. J lost 4 bases, V lost 1 base, and 2 bases had no gene match. Germline V gives CDR1 SGHDN, CDR2 FVKESK. CDR3 length: 14 residues. The CDR3 DNA sequence: TGTGCCAGCAGCCAAGGGACAGGGTTCTATGGCTACACCTTC. Its protein product is CASSQGTGFYGYTF.

The rearrangement uses TRBV7-2 and TRBJ2-7, with D unclear. This CDR3 spans 13 amino acids. Trimming took 3 bases from V and 6 from J, leaving 12 bases between them. CDR1 and CDR2 from the germline V gene are SGHTA and FQGNSA. The CDR3 DNA reads TGTGCCAGCAGCTTTGAGCCGGGTCTCGAGCAGTACTTC. It encodes CASSFEPGLEQYF. Based on the CDR3 plus reference TRBV7-2 and TRBJ2-7, the full variable domain is GAGVSQSPSNKVTEKGKDVELRCDPISGHTALYWYRQSLGQGLEFLIYFQGNSAPDKSGLPSDRFSAERTGGSVSTLTIQRTQQEDSAVYLCASSFEPGLEQYFGPGTRLTVT.

The chain couples TRBV5-6 to TRBJ1-1; D is undetermined. V was trimmed by 2 bases and J by 0 bases, leaving 11 bases between them. CDR1 and CDR2 (germline): SGHDT, YYEEEE. The length of the CDR3 is 15 residues. In DNA form, the CDR3 reads TGTGCCAGCAGCTTAGAGACATCCATGAACACTGAAGCTTTCTTT. Translating gives CASSLETSMNTEAFF.

This rearrangement joins TRBV9 to TRBJ2-2; 10 nucleotides line up with TRBD2. The germline gives CDR1 SGDLS, CDR2 YYNGEE. Germline trimming cut 4 bases from V and 6 bases from J; bases unmatched to any gene: 12. This CDR3 spans 17 amino acids. This CDR3 is CASSFRTSGPLPGELFF. The DNA of the CDR3 is TGTGCCAGCAGCTTCCGGACTAGCGGCCCCCTACCCGGGGAGCTGTTTTTT.

This clone appeared once. V is TRBV29-1 and J is TRBJ1-1; tentatively, D is TRBD1 (5 bases). Deletions cut 8 bases from V and 10 bases from J, with 17 bases between. The length of the CDR3 is 11 residues. The germline V gene has CDR1 SQVTM and CDR2 ANQGSEA. As DNA, the CDR3 is TGCAGCTTCGGGACTCCCGAACCAGCTTTCTTT. Translated, it gives CSFGTPEPAFF.

As regards this clone: The same CDR3 also results from other DNA sequences found in this sample. CDR3 sequence reads: CASSISGGNEQFF. CDR3 DNA sequence: TGTGCCAGTAGTATCTCTGGGGGAAATGAGCAGTTCTTC. The chain combines TRBV19 with TRBJ2-1; TRBD1 or TRBD2 may be the D gene (5 bases each). Germline loops: CDR1 LNHDA, CDR2 SQIVND (reference sequence). The CDR3 has 13 residues. Trimming removed 3 bases at V and 7 bases at J, with 10 bases between. Drawing the rest from reference TRBV19 and TRBJ2-1, the complete variable domain is DGGITQSPKYLFRKEGQNVTLSCEQNLNHDAMYWYRQDPGQGLRLIYYSQIVNDFQKGDIAEGYSVSREKKESFPLTVTSAQKNPTAFYLCASSISGGNEQFFGPGTRLTVL.

This clone has a handful of counts. The chain joins TRBV6-4 to TRBJ2-2, with unresolved D. Looked up from germline, CDR1 is MRHNA and CDR2 is SNTAGT. The length of the CDR3 is 13 residues. Trimming shortened V by 0 bases and J by 4 bases, and 3 bases separated the two germline ends. The CDR3: CASSDSSTGELFF. As DNA, the CDR3 is TGTGCCAGCAGTGACTCTAGCACCGGGGAGCTGTTTTTT.

V gene TRBV9 combines with J gene TRBJ2-7; TRBD2 agrees at 8 bases. CDR3 size: 15 residues. Germline V gene lookup returns CDR1 SGDLS and CDR2 YYNGEE. Germline trimming cut 3 bases from V and 3 bases from J; bases unmatched to any gene: 8. The CDR3 here is CASSEAGAPLYEQYF. CDR3 sequence (DNA): TGTGCCAGCAGCGAAGCGGGAGCCCCTCTCTACGAGCAGTACTTC. The entire variable domain, with the rest obtained from reference TRBV9 and TRBJ2-7, is as follows: DSGVTQTPKHLITATGQRVTLRCSPRSGDLSVYWYQQSLDQGLQFLIQYYNGEERAKGNILERFSAQQFPDLHSELNLSSLELGDSALYFCASSEAGAPLYEQYFGPGTRLTVT.

The rearrangement links TRBV27 to TRBJ2-7, with D perhaps TRBD1 (5 bases). V was shortened by 0 bases and J by 1 base, with 10 bases between the two germline ends. CDR3 length equals 15 residues. Germline-derived CDR1 and CDR2 are MNHEY and SMNVEV (reference sequence). The CDR3 loop reads CASSLSQGLSYEQYF. The CDR3 DNA reads as TGTGCCAGCAGTTTATCTCAGGGCCTATCCTACGAGCAGTACTTC.

The rearrangement links TRBV6-5 to TRBJ2-4; 8 positions match TRBD1. V lost 6 bases to trimming and J lost 8 bases; unmatched junction nucleotides: 6. The CDR3 is 13 residues long. Germline values: CDR1 MNHEY, CDR2 SVGAGI. In DNA form, the CDR3 reads TGTGCCAGCAGGACAGGGGTGATTGACATTCAGTACTTC. Encoded protein: CASRTGVIDIQYF.

The genes are TRBV27 and TRBJ1-4, with D unresolved. CDR1 MNHEY and CDR2 SMNVEV come from the germline V gene (reference sequence). The CDR3 length is 13 residues. V was pared by 0 bases and J by 4 bases, with 3 bases between. The CDR3 spells CASSLSVNEKLFF. Here the CDR3 DNA reads TGTGCCAGCAGTTTATCTGTTAATGAAAAACTGTTTTTT.

V and J are TRBV28 and TRBJ2-2; TRBD2 aligns across 7 bases. This CDR3 is built from 17 residues. From germline, CDR1 is MDHEN and CDR2 SYDVKM. The ends lost 1 base at V and 0 bases at J; junction bases unmatched: 5. The CDR3, as DNA: TGTGCCAGCAGTTTATCCCTAGCGGTGTCGAACACCGGGGAGCTGTTTTTT. This encodes CASSLSLAVSNTGELFF.

The chain links TRBV28 to TRBJ1-5; a weak D match, TRBD1 (5 bases). The CDR3 sequence is 14 residues long. Germline-derived CDR1 and CDR2 are MDHEN and SYDVKM. The germline V and J ends were trimmed by 5 bases and 4 bases, with 12 bases remaining between them. CDR3 sequence: CASSPQGANQPQHF. The CDR3 DNA reads TGTGCCAGCAGTCCTCAGGGTGCAAATCAGCCCCAGCATTTT.

The chain recombines TRBV19 with TRBJ2-1; D not resolved. The V end lost 3 bases, the J end lost 6 bases, and 18 bases lay between the germline ends. Germline CDR1 is LNHDA and CDR2 is SQIVND (reference sequence). The CDR3 consists of 16 residues. The CDR3 loop reads CASSIGWPPAFNEQFF. Here the CDR3 DNA reads TGTGCCAGTAGTATTGGATGGCCTCCAGCCTTCAATGAGCAGTTCTTC.

This sequence joins TRBV28 and TRBJ1-1; D gene ambiguous. The CDR3 spans 15 residues. Per germline, CDR1 MDHEN and CDR2 SYDVKM. The V and J ends lost 3 bases and 1 base respectively, with 12 bases between them. Here the CDR3 reads CASSFRISSNTEAFF. CDR3 coding DNA: TGTGCCAGCAGTTTCCGGATCTCTTCGAACACTGAAGCTTTCTTT.

The chain is built from TRBV5-8 and TRBJ1-1; D is uncertain. This CDR3 region has 16 residues. CDR1 SGHTS and CDR2 YDEGEE come from the germline V gene. V was clipped by 0 bases and J by 2 bases, with 14 bases between them. The CDR3 sequence is CASSLVRVRHNTEAFF. CDR3 nucleotides: TGTGCCAGCAGCTTGGTTAGGGTCAGACATAACACTGAAGCTTTCTTT.

The V call is TRBV7-9, the J call TRBJ1-2; D remains ambiguous. The V gene lost 1 base and the J gene lost 4 bases, with 4 bases spanning the gap. The germline V gene has CDR1 SEHNR and CDR2 FQNEAQ (reference sequence). There are 12 residues in the CDR3. The CDR3 spells CASSLGIYGYTF. CDR3 nucleotide sequence: TGTGCCAGCAGCTTAGGAATCTATGGCTACACCTTC.

The genes are TRBV6-5 and TRBJ2-7; TRBD1 aligns across 7 bases. The CDR3 extends over 15 amino acids. Germline trimming cut 2 bases from V and 3 bases from J; bases unmatched to any gene: 7. Germline assignment: CDR1 MNHEY and CDR2 SVGAGI. The CDR3 coding sequence is TGTGCCAGCAGTTACGGGACAGTCTCTGGCTACGAGCAGTACTTC. Residues: CASSYGTVSGYEQYF.

This rearrangement joins TRBV27 to TRBJ1-2; no definite D call. CDR3 size: 13 residues. CDR1 is MNHEY and CDR2 is SMNVEV in the germline V gene (reference sequence). Trimming left V 3 bases short and J 1 base short, with 6 bases between. CDR3 in DNA: TGTGCCAGCAGTTTTGGCAGTAACTATGGCTACACCTTC. It yields the protein CASSFGSNYGYTF.

The sample holds one count of this clone. The J gene is TRBJ2-1, the V gene TRBV7-9; D is unclear. Germline values: CDR1 SEHNR, CDR2 FQNEAQ (reference sequence). There are 14 residues in the CDR3. Trimming removed 2 bases at V and 5 bases at J, with 10 bases between. For the CDR3, the DNA is TGTGCCAGCAGCTTATTAGGTAGCAACAATGAGCAGTTCTTC. It encodes CASSLLGSNNEQFF.

There are a few counts of this clone. Germline and junction disagree at one end, which may indicate a read error. The rearrangement uses TRBV7-7 and TRBJ2-7; 11 bases are a match to TRBD2. CDR3 length: 15 amino acids. Germline V lookup: CDR1 SSHAT, CDR2 FNYEAQ (reference sequence). The CDR3 spells CASSPGLAAVYEQYF. The DNA for the CDR3 is TGTGCTAGCAGCCCGGGACTAGCGGCTGTCTACGAGCAGTACTTC.

The J gene is TRBJ1-1, the V gene TRBV7-2; D call uncertain. V lost 4 bases to trimming and J lost 4 bases, with 16 bases between them. The germline V gene has CDR1 SGHTA and CDR2 FQGNSA. The CDR3 contains 15 residues. The CDR3 nucleotides are TGTGCCAGCAGCTACTTCCAAATGTCGGGCACTGAAGCTTTCTTT. Translated, it gives CASSYFQMSGTEAFF.

This chain joins TRBV7-9 and TRBJ1-1; no clear D. V was pared by 1 base and J by 2 bases, with 11 bases between. Germline V gives CDR1 SEHNR, CDR2 FQNEAQ (reference sequence). This CDR3 contains 15 residues. The CDR3 spells CASSLVADPNTEAFF. The CDR3 DNA reads TGTGCCAGCAGCTTAGTAGCAGACCCCAACACTGAAGCTTTCTTT.

This clone is a singleton in its sample. The chain is built from TRBV5-1 and TRBJ1-1, with D tentatively TRBD1 (5 bases). In germline, CDR1 is SGHRS, CDR2 YFSETQ. The CDR3 extends over 12 amino acids. V was clipped by 4 bases and J by 4 bases, with 8 bases between them. CDR3 coding DNA: TGCGCCAGCAGCGGGGGGAGCACTGAAGCTTTCTTT. This sequence encodes CASSGGSTEAFF.